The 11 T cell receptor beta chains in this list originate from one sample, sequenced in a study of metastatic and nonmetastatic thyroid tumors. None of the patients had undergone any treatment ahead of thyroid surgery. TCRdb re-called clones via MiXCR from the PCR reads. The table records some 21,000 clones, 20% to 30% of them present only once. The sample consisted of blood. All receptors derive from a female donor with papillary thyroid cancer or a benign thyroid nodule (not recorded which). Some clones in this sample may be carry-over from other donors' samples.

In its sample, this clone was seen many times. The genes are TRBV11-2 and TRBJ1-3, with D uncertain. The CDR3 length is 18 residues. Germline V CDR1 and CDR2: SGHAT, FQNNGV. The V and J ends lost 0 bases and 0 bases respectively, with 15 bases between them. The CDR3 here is CASSLEAGRYRSGNTIYF. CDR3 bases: TGTGCCAGCAGCTTAGAGGCCGGACGTTACCGCTCTGGAAACACCATATATTTT.

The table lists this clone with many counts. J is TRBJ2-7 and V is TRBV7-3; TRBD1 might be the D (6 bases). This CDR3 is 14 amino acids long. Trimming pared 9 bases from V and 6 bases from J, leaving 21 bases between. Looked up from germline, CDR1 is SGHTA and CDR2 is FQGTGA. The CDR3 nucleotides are TGTGCCAGAAATAACAGGGCTTTTTTGTGCGAGCAGTACTTC. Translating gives CARNNRAFLCEQYF. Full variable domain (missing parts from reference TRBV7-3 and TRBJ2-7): GAGVSQTPSNKVTEKGKYVELRCDPISGHTALYWYRQSLGQGPEFLIYFQGTGAADDSGLPNDRFFAVRPEGSVSTLKIQRTERGDSAVYLCARNNRAFLCEQYFGPGTRLTVT.

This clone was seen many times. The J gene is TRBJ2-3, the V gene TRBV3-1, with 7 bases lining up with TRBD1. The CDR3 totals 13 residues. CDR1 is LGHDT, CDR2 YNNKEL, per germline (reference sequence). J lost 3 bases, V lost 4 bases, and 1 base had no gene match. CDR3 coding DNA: TGTGCCAGCAGCCCAGGGGGAACAGATACGCAGTATTTT. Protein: CASSPGGTDTQYF.

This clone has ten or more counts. CDR3 sequence reads: CASMTPPWFEQYF. The CDR3 DNA reads TGTGCCAGCATGACACCTCCTTGGTTCGAGCAGTACTTC. This chain joins TRBV5-6 and TRBJ2-7; D is ambiguous. The CDR3 totals 13 residues. From germline, CDR1 is SGHDT and CDR2 YYEEEE. The V end lost 6 bases, the J end lost 6 bases, and 16 bases lay between the germline ends.

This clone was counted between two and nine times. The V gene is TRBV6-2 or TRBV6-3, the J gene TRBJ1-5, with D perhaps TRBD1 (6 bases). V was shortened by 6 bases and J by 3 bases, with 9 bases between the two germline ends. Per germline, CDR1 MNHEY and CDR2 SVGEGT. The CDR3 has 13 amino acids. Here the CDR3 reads CASSQGYNQPQHF. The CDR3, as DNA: TGTGCCAGCAGCCAGGGGTACAATCAGCCCCAGCATTTT.

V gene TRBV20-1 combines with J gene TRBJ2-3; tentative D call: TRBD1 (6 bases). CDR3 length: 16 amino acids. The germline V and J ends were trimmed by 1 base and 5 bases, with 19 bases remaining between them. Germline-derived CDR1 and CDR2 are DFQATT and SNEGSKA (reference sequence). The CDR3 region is CSARGDIRGPGDTQYF. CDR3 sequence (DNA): TGCAGTGCTAGAGGGGACATTCGGGGACCTGGAGATACGCAGTATTTT.

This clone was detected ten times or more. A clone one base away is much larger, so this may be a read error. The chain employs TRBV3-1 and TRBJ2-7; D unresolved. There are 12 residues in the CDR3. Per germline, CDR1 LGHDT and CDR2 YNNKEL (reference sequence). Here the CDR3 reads CASSRVSYERYF. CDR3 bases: TGTGCCAGCAGCCGAGTCTCCTACGAGCGGTACTTC.

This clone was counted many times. The CDR3 loop is CASSLAGQTETQYF. CDR3 sequence (DNA): TGTGCCAGCAGCTTAGCGGGGCAGACGGAGACCCAGTACTTC. The chain carries TRBV7-3 and TRBJ2-5, with D perhaps matching TRBD2 (6 bases). CDR1 is SGHTA and CDR2 is FQGTGA in the germline V gene. Deletions cut 2 bases from V and 5 bases from J, with 12 bases between. The CDR3 covers 14 residues.

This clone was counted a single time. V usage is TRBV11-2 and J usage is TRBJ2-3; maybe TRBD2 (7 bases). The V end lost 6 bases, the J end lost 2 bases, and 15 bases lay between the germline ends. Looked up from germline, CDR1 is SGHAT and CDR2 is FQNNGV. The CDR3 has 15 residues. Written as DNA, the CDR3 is TGTGCCAGCAGTGAGGGGGGGCTGAACACAGATACGCAGTATTTT. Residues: CASSEGGLNTDTQYF.

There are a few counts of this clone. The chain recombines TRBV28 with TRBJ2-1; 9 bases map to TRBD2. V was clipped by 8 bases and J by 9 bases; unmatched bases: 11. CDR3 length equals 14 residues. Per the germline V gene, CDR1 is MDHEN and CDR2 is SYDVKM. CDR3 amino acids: CASSYSGREVEQFF. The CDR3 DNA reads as TGTGCCAGCTCCTATAGCGGGAGAGAGGTTGAGCAGTTCTTC.

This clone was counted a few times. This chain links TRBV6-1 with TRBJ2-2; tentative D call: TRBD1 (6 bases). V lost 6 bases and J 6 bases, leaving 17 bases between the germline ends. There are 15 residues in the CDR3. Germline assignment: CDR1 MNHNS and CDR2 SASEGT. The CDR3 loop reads CASRPRQVFAGELFF. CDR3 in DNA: TGTGCCAGCAGACCACGACAGGTCTTTGCCGGGGAGCTGTTTTTT.